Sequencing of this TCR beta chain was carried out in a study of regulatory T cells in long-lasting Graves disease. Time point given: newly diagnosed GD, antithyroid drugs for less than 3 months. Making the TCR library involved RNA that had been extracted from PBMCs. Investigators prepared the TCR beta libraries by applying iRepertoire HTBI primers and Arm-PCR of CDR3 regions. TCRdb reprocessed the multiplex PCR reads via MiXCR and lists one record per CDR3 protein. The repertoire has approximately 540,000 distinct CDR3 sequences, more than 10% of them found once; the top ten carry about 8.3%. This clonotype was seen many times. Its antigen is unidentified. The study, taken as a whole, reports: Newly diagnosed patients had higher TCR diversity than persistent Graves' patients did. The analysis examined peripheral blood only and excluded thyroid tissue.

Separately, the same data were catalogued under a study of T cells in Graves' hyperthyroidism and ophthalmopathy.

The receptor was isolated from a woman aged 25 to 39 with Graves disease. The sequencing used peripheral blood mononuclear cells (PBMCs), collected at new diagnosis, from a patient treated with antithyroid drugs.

In DNA, the CDR3 is TGTGCCAGCTCACAACTAGCGGGAGTCCCAGATACGCAGTATTTT. Translating gives CASSQLAGVPDTQYF. This chain links TRBV18 with TRBJ2-3, with TRBD2 matching 11 bases. CDR3 length equals 15 residues. V lost 4 bases to trimming and J lost 4 bases; unmatched junction nucleotides: 4. Per the germline V gene, CDR1 is KGHSH and CDR2 is LQKENI.